Only one count was recorded for the clone carrying this T cell receptor beta chain. TCRdb's table, derived via immunoSEQ multiplex PCR, lists solely in-frame clones and lacks some. This table holds 50,000 or so clones, more than 75% found once. The data belong to a study of blood T cell repertoires in COVID-19. Study-wide context: COVID-19 samples collected from the United States, Italy and Spain covered acute and convalescent phases.

The sequencing input was peripheral blood. The TCR originated in a man aged 45-65 years with active COVID-19.

CDR3 nucleotide sequence: TGTGCCTGTCCAGCCGGGACAGCGAACACTGAAGCTTTCTTT. It yields the protein CACPAGTANTEAFF. The chain uses TRBV30 and TRBJ1-1, with 7 bases identical to TRBD1. V trimming: 6 bases; J trimming: 1 base; junction bases outside the gene matches: 8. This CDR3 comprises 14 residues. Germline V gene sequence: CDR1 GTSNPN, CDR2 SVGIG (reference sequence).